Following are 10 T cell receptor beta chains from one sample sequenced in a study of cytomegalovirus exposure and HLA in healthy donors. The PCR was carried out with 60 Vbeta primers and 13 Jbeta primers. The repertoire was sequenced with immunoSEQ multiplex PCR; TCRdb's copy has only in-frame clones and lacks some. The data show fewer than 250,000 clones, about four fifths seen once. Specimen: PBMCs. Receptors were obtained from a man aged 25 to 40 in good health and CMV-seropositive.

The chain is built from TRBV19 and TRBJ1-2, with TRBD1 identical over 9 bases. Germline V lookup: CDR1 LNHDA, CDR2 SQIVND (reference sequence). V lost 3 bases, J lost 7 bases, and 3 bases stayed unmatched. There are 13 residues in the CDR3. The CDR3 spells CASSILDRGGYTF. The DNA for the CDR3 is TGTGCCAGTAGTATCCTGGACAGGGGTGGCTACACCTTC.

The chain employs TRBV7-2 and TRBJ2-5, with 7 bases matching TRBD2. Germline V gene sequence: CDR1 SGHTA, CDR2 FQGNSA. The CDR3 totals 16 residues. V shed 2 bases, J shed 5 bases, and the junction held 11 bases outside the gene matches. CDR3 sequence reads: CASSLMAGAGLETQYF. The CDR3 DNA sequence: TGTGCCAGCAGCTTAATGGCGGGAGCGGGGCTGGAGACCCAGTACTTC.

This clone came up a few times. The chain uses TRBV18 and TRBJ2-4; no firm D call. CDR3 length: 13 amino acids. V dropped 0 bases and J dropped 6 bases, with 6 bases sitting between them. In germline, CDR1 is KGHSH, CDR2 LQKENI. This chain's CDR3 is CASSPPRPNIQYF. The CDR3 nucleotides read TGTGCCAGCTCACCACCCAGGCCAAACATTCAGTACTTC. The variable domain in full, completed from reference TRBV18 and TRBJ2-4, reads NAGVMQNPRHLVRRRGQEARLRCSPMKGHSHVYWYRQLPEEGLKFMVYLQKENIIDESGMPKERFSAEFPKEGPSILRIQQVVRGDSAAYFCASSPPRPNIQYFGAGTRLSVL.

The J gene is TRBJ2-1, the V gene TRBV4-3; 13 nucleotides match TRBD2. Germline-derived CDR1 and CDR2 are LGHNA and YSLEER. CDR3 length: 15 amino acids. The V and J ends lost 1 base and 10 bases, in that order; junction bases with no gene match: 4. The CDR3 nucleotides read TGCGCCAGCAGCCAAGGAAGGGGACTAGCGGGGGAGCAGTTCTTC. The encoded protein is CASSQGRGLAGEQFF.

The chain employs TRBV18 and TRBJ2-2, with TRBD1 identical over 12 bases. CDR3 length: 17 amino acids. Germline lookup yields CDR1 KGHSH and CDR2 LQKENI. Trimming cost V 3 bases and J 3 bases; bases outside gene matches: 5. CDR3 bases: TGTGCCAGCTCACCCGGGACAGGGGGCGCGGACACCGGGGAGCTGTTTTTT. Translation gives CASSPGTGGADTGELFF.

In this sample, this clone turned up a few times. The J gene is TRBJ1-5, the V gene TRBV12-5, with no clear D. CDR1 LGHNT and CDR2 FRNRAP come from the germline V gene. The CDR3 is 19 amino acids. V was shortened by 7 bases and J by 0 bases, with 25 bases between the two germline ends. The CDR3 sequence is CASVFTKDGSPYSNQPQHF. CDR3 DNA: TGTGCTAGTGTTTTTACGAAGGACGGGAGTCCCTATAGCAATCAGCCCCAGCATTTT.

The chain couples TRBV5-4 to TRBJ2-3; 12 nucleotides match TRBD2. The V segment lost 3 bases and the J segment 5 bases; nucleotides outside the gene matches: 10. This CDR3 contains 17 residues. CDR1 and CDR2 from the germline V gene are SGHNT and YYREEE (reference sequence). CDR3 DNA: TGTGCCAGCAGCTCCTCTAGCGGGAGGGCCTGGAAAGATACGCAGTATTTT. Residues: CASSSSSGRAWKDTQYF. The whole variable domain, filled in from reference TRBV5-4 and TRBJ2-3, reads ETGVTQSPTHLIKTRGQQVTLRCSSQSGHNTVSWYQQALGQGPQFIFQYYREEENGRGNFPPRFSGLQFPNYSSELNVNALELDDSALYLCASSSSSGRAWKDTQYFGPGTRLTVL.

The CDR3, as DNA: TGCGCCAGCAGCCAAGTTCACAGGGATTACTCTGGGGCCAACGTCCTGACTTTC. It specifies CASSQVHRDYSGANVLTF. The chain is built from TRBV4-3 and TRBJ2-6; a weak D match, TRBD1 (6 bases). CDR3 size: 18 residues. V lost 1 base, J lost 0 bases, and 13 bases lay in between. The germline V gene encodes CDR1 LGHNA and CDR2 YSLEER.

This chain joins TRBV7-9 and TRBJ2-7; no definite D call. The germline V gene has CDR1 SEHNR and CDR2 FQNEAQ (reference sequence). The CDR3 runs 15 residues. The germline V and J ends were trimmed by 5 bases and 3 bases, with 17 bases remaining between them. In DNA, the CDR3 is TGTGCCAGCAGCCCCCCTGGCAGTAACCTCTACGAGCAGTACTTC. Translating it yields CASSPPGSNLYEQYF.

The rearrangement uses TRBV4-2 and TRBJ2-7; D may be TRBD1 (6 bases). The CDR3 has 15 residues. V lost 4 bases, J lost 3 bases, and 16 bases lay in between. CDR1 is LGHNA and CDR2 is YNFKEQ in the germline V gene. As DNA, the CDR3 is TGTGCCAGCAGCCCAGGGCAGGGGTCTATCTACGAGCAGTACTTC. Protein: CASSPGQGSIYEQYF.